This T cell receptor (beta chain) originates from a study of sequential checkpoint blockade in melanoma. Trimming at V came to 3 bases and at J to 7 bases, leaving 13 bases not matched to a gene. Per the germline V gene, CDR1 is LGHNA and CDR2 is YSLEER. The CDR3 runs 16 residues. Stated treatment: randomized to nivolumab then ipilimumab (arm A) or the reverse (arm B). PBMC sorting kept live CD3+CD8+ cells without CD19 or CD56. The assay was immunoSEQ multiplex PCR, and TCRdb's table has in-frame clones only and misses some. The table has 21,000 or so clones, approximately 81% seen once. Material: CD8+ T cells sorted from blood (inferred from file names), obtained from a patient given nivolumab and ipilimumab in sequence. The clonotype originates from a human donor with melanoma. The chain employs TRBV4-3 and TRBJ2-5, with 8 nucleotides matching TRBD1. DNA of the CDR3: TGCGCCAGCAGCCAGGGATTAAGACAGGGGACCGTGACCCAGTACTTC. Encoded protein: CASSQGLRQGTVTQYF.